This TCR beta chain was found in a study of cytomegalovirus exposure and HLA in healthy donors. Study-level background: Within the Caucasian-associated ancestry cluster were roughly 81% of the approximately 400 genotyped donors.

This CDR3 contains 15 residues. CDR1 is SGHDT and CDR2 is YYEEEE in the germline V gene. The V and J ends lost 2 bases and 6 bases, in that order; junction bases with no gene match: 5. Both 60 Vbeta primers and 13 Jbeta primers went into the PCR. The table came from immunoSEQ multiplex PCR; TCRdb's copy has only in-frame clones and leaves some out. The sample records approximately 150,000 clones, over 65% being singletons. About this clone: Its target is not known.

Findings of the study overall: In most subjects, TCR beta sequences reportedly gave accurate predictions of HLA-A and HLA-B alleles. Researchers catalogued some 160 TCR beta chains as cytomegalovirus-associated. The study had only CMV serostatus as immune exposure information.

The TCR sequence derives from a woman between 25 and 40 years old in good health and CMV-seropositive. The sequencing sample was made of PBMCs. This rearrangement joins TRBV5-6 to TRBJ1-2; TRBD1 matches at 12 bases. CDR3 sequence (DNA): TGTGCCAGCAGCTTAGTGGGACAGGGGGCGAATGGCTACACCTTC. Translated: CASSLVGQGANGYTF.